Following are 26 T cell receptor beta chains from one sample sequenced in a study of control samples from healthy donors and cancer patients. Profiled with immunoSEQ multiplex PCR; TCRdb holds only in-frame clones, not every one. Here the sample spans some 28,000 clones, 70% to 80% being singletons. Source material: PBMCs. Receptors originate from a man aged 60 to 75 with head and neck cancer.

This clone came up a few times. The chain recombines TRBV4-3 with TRBJ2-5; 7 bases are a match to TRBD2. J was trimmed by 4 bases and V by 4 bases; bases with no gene match: 6. The CDR3 totals 14 residues. The germline CDR1 and CDR2 sequences are LGHNA and YSLEER. This chain's CDR3 is CASSLRTRAETQYF. The CDR3 DNA sequence: TGCGCCAGCAGCCTTCGGACTAGGGCAGAGACCCAGTACTTC.

This clone was seen only a few times. The chain carries TRBV28 and TRBJ2-5; tentatively, D is TRBD1 (5 bases). The CDR3 totals 14 residues. V dropped 2 bases and J dropped 2 bases, with 9 bases sitting between them. Germline-derived CDR1 and CDR2 are MDHEN and SYDVKM. The CDR3, as DNA: TGTGCCAGCAGTTTACCAGGGTTTCAAGAGACCCAGTACTTC. Translation: CASSLPGFQETQYF.

In its sample, this clone is medium-sized. The chain combines TRBV19 with TRBJ1-2; TRBD1 agrees at 8 bases. Germline CDR1 reads LNHDA; CDR2 reads SQIVND (reference sequence). Germline trimming cut 3 bases from V and 8 bases from J; bases unmatched to any gene: 8. This CDR3 contains 14 residues. Here the CDR3 reads CASSMQGAREGYTF. Written as DNA, the CDR3 is TGTGCCAGTAGTATGCAGGGGGCAAGGGAAGGCTACACCTTC.

The rearrangement joins TRBV19 to TRBJ2-7, with 7 nucleotides matching TRBD1. The CDR3 totals 15 residues. Germline V CDR1 and CDR2: LNHDA, SQIVND (reference sequence). The V segment lost 6 bases and the J segment 0 bases; nucleotides outside the gene matches: 8. The CDR3 DNA follows: TGTGCCAGTAGCTTTTCGGGACAGAGCTCCTACGAGCAGTACTTC. Translated, it gives CASSFSGQSSYEQYF.

A single count supports this clone. Other DNA sequences in this sample translate to the same CDR3. This chain joins TRBV4-3 and TRBJ1-1; D is unclear. The CDR3 runs 15 residues. Per germline, CDR1 LGHNA and CDR2 YSLEER. The V gene lost 4 bases and the J gene lost 7 bases, with 19 bases spanning the gap. This CDR3 reads CASSPFFNVGGEAFF. CDR3 sequence (DNA): TGCGCCAGCAGCCCCTTTTTTAACGTTGGAGGTGAAGCTTTCTTT.

The chain has TRBV18 and TRBJ2-5; either TRBD1 or TRBD2 may supply D (6 bases each). This CDR3 spans 17 amino acids. Trimming took off 0 bases at V and 2 bases at J, with 16 bases between the two ends. Germline CDR1 is KGHSH and CDR2 is LQKENI. For the CDR3, the DNA is TGTGCCAGCTCACCACCCGAGGGGGGAAACTTACAAGAGACCCAGTACTTC. Translated, it gives CASSPPEGGNLQETQYF.

J is TRBJ2-3 and V is TRBV5-1, with TRBD2 identical over 9 bases. Trimming at V came to 2 bases and at J to 6 bases, leaving 16 bases not matched to a gene. Germline lookup yields CDR1 SGHRS and CDR2 YFSETQ. The CDR3 runs 18 residues. The CDR3 nucleotides read TGCGCCAGCAGCTTTCGACAGCCAGAGGGACTAGCACCCGATACGCAGTATTTT. Protein product: CASSFRQPEGLAPDTQYF.

This sequence joins TRBV6-2 or TRBV6-3 and TRBJ2-3, with unresolved D. CDR3 length equals 14 residues. Germline V CDR1 and CDR2: MNHEY, SVGEGT. V was clipped by 5 bases and J by 8 bases, with 17 bases between them. CDR3 loop: CASSIFSELGTQYF. CDR3 coding DNA: TGTGCCAGCAGTATCTTTTCCGAATTGGGTACGCAGTATTTT.

The V and J genes are TRBV6-5 and TRBJ1-3; D gene ambiguous. V was trimmed by 2 bases and J by 0 bases, leaving 11 bases between them. Germline CDR1 reads MNHEY; CDR2 reads SVGAGI. This CDR3 region has 16 residues. The CDR3 loop reads CASSYSNRPSGNTIYF. The CDR3 DNA reads TGTGCCAGCAGTTACAGTAATCGCCCCTCTGGAAACACCATATATTTT.

The chain uses TRBV5-1 and TRBJ2-7, with 12 bases lining up with TRBD2. V was pared by 3 bases and J by 1 base, with 5 bases of the junction left unmatched. This CDR3 region has 16 residues. Germline values: CDR1 SGHRS, CDR2 YFSETQ. The chain's CDR3 is CASSWGTSGPSYEQYF. For the CDR3, the DNA is TGCGCCAGCAGCTGGGGGACTAGCGGGCCGTCCTACGAGCAGTACTTC.

The chain combines TRBV28 with TRBJ2-3, with D perhaps being TRBD1 or TRBD2 (5 bases each). V lost 10 bases to trimming and J lost 0 bases, with 14 bases between them. This CDR3 is 14 amino acids long. CDR1 is MDHEN and CDR2 is SYDVKM in the germline V gene. The CDR3 here is CANGGEGSTDTQYF. DNA of the CDR3: TGTGCCAATGGGGGAGAAGGGAGCACAGATACGCAGTATTTT. Drawing the rest from reference TRBV28 and TRBJ2-3, the complete variable domain is DVKVTQSSRYLVKRTGEKVFLECVQDMDHENMFWYRQDPGLGLRLIYFSYDVKMKEKGDIPEGYSVSREKKERFSLILESASTNQTSMYLCANGGEGSTDTQYFGPGTRLTVL.

This sequence joins TRBV2 and TRBJ1-5; possible D gene TRBD1, 5 bases. CDR3 length: 15 amino acids. From germline, CDR1 is SNHLY and CDR2 FYNNEI. Between the trimmed V and J ends, which lost 3 bases and 3 bases, there was a span of 12 bases. CDR3 in DNA: TGTGCCAGCAGTGATATAGGGGCTCTCAATCAGCCCCAGCATTTT. As protein: CASSDIGALNQPQHF.

The chain employs TRBV6-5 and TRBJ2-6; D call uncertain. V lost 0 bases and J 3 bases, leaving 6 bases between the germline ends. CDR1 is MNHEY and CDR2 is SVGAGI in the germline V gene. The CDR3 extends over 15 amino acids. CDR3 amino acids: CASSYSGFGANVLTF. CDR3 DNA: TGTGCCAGCAGTTACTCGGGTTTTGGGGCCAACGTCCTGACTTTC.

The sample holds one count of this clone. The rearrangement uses TRBV4-2 and TRBJ2-7, with D possibly being TRBD2 (6 bases). V gave up 0 bases and J gave up 2 bases, with 11 bases separating them. This CDR3 has 15 residues. The germline V gene has CDR1 LGHNA and CDR2 YNFKEQ. CDR3: CASSQDPGETYEQYF. The CDR3, as DNA: TGTGCCAGCAGCCAAGATCCGGGGGAGACCTACGAGCAGTACTTC.

The chain uses TRBV27 and TRBJ1-6; D is unclear. This CDR3 spans 15 amino acids. Germline V lookup: CDR1 MNHEY, CDR2 SMNVEV (reference sequence). V was clipped by 7 bases and J by 1 base, with 11 bases between them. The CDR3 nucleotides are TGTGCCAGCACCCCCCGGGGATCCTATAATTCACCCCTCCACTTT. Residues: CASTPRGSYNSPLHF.

The chain uses TRBV9 and TRBJ1-2; possible D gene TRBD1, 5 bases. The V end was cut by 3 bases, the J end by 6 bases, with 12 bases between. This CDR3 comprises 13 residues. CDR1 and CDR2 (germline): SGDLS, YYNGEE. CDR3 sequence: CASSDGGGDGYTF. In DNA, the CDR3 is TGTGCCAGCAGCGACGGAGGAGGGGATGGCTACACCTTC.

V is TRBV19 and J is TRBJ2-7; D not resolved. The CDR3 has 13 residues. The V gene lost 5 bases and the J gene lost 5 bases, with 13 bases spanning the gap. The germline gives CDR1 LNHDA, CDR2 SQIVND (reference sequence). The CDR3 spells CASSPPSPDEQYF. CDR3 coding DNA: TGTGCCAGTAGTCCCCCCTCCCCTGACGAGCAGTACTTC.

The rearrangement joins TRBV18 to TRBJ2-2, with 9 bases fitting TRBD1. V dropped 9 bases and J dropped 2; count of bases not matched to a gene: 4. The germline V gene encodes CDR1 KGHSH and CDR2 LQKENI. The CDR3 totals 14 residues. CDR3 amino acids: CASQQGANTGELFF. The CDR3, as DNA: TGTGCCAGTCAACAGGGGGCTAACACCGGGGAGCTGTTTTTT.

The rearrangement uses TRBV6-5 and TRBJ2-5; TRBD2 aligns across 7 bases. The CDR3 consists of 14 residues. CDR1 MNHEY and CDR2 SVGAGI come from the germline V gene. Unmatched junction bases numbered 5, after V lost 2 bases and J lost 5 bases. The CDR3 is CASSYAGAEETQYF. CDR3 sequence (DNA): TGTGCCAGCAGTTACGCGGGAGCAGAGGAGACCCAGTACTTC.

This clone was observed once. This CDR3 is CASRNRAGSNQPQHF. DNA of the CDR3: TGTGCCAGCAGGAACCGGGCAGGGAGCAATCAGCCCCAGCATTTT. The chain links TRBV28 to TRBJ1-5, with a weak D call TRBD1 (5 bases). CDR1 and CDR2 from the germline V gene are MDHEN and SYDVKM. The V and J ends lost 6 bases and 1 base respectively, with 13 bases between them. The CDR3 has 15 residues.

The rearrangement links TRBV27 to TRBJ1-5; unclear D gene. V lost 4 bases and J 4 bases, leaving 8 bases between the germline ends. The length of the CDR3 is 13 residues. Germline V CDR1 and CDR2: MNHEY, SMNVEV (reference sequence). The CDR3 region is CASSYGGNQPQHF. The CDR3, as DNA: TGTGCCAGCAGTTACGGCGGGAATCAGCCCCAGCATTTT.

Only one count was recorded for this clone. The chain is built from TRBV10-3 and TRBJ1-6, with D perhaps matching TRBD1 (5 bases). The length of the CDR3 is 14 residues. V lost 4 bases to trimming and J lost 9 bases, with 13 bases between them. CDR1 and CDR2 from the germline V gene are ENHRY and SYGVKD. CDR3 sequence: CAISVGGGTSPLHF. Here the CDR3 DNA reads TGTGCCATCAGTGTGGGGGGTGGCACTTCACCCCTCCACTTT.

This chain links TRBV24-1 with TRBJ2-3, with unresolved D. V lost 7 bases, J lost 3 bases, and 16 bases lay in between. Germline values: CDR1 KGHDR, CDR2 SFDVKD. CDR3 length equals 15 residues. The CDR3 region has the DNA TGTGCCACCAGCCCGGGTTCCGGGTGGACAGATACGCAGTATTTT. Translation: CATSPGSGWTDTQYF.

This clone has just a few counts. One end of the junction is discordant with germline, which a read error may explain. The CDR3 is CASSEVPPGQNAF. CDR3 sequence (DNA): TGTGCCAGCAGTGAAGTCCCCCCGGGACAGAACGCCTTT. J is TRBJ1-3 and V is TRBV6-1; 7 nucleotides match TRBD1. In germline, CDR1 is MNHNS, CDR2 SASEGT. The CDR3 extends over 13 amino acids.

This chain connects TRBV27 to TRBJ1-1; 7 bases fit TRBD1. The CDR3 spans 14 residues. Germline values: CDR1 MNHEY, CDR2 SMNVEV (reference sequence). With 2 bases clipped from V and 2 bases from J, the junction kept 2 bases outside the gene matches. The CDR3 nucleotides are TGTGCCAGCAGTTTAAGGGGGCAAAACACTGAAGCTTTCTTT. It yields the protein CASSLRGQNTEAFF.

This clone has just one count. The rearrangement links TRBV20-1 to TRBJ1-2; D uncertain. In germline, CDR1 is DFQATT, CDR2 SNEGSKA (reference sequence). Trimming stripped 4 bases from V and 11 bases from J, with 14 bases between. The CDR3 consists of 11 residues. The CDR3, as DNA: TGCAGTGCTAAAAAGGGAACCGGGTACACCTTC. Protein: CSAKKGTGYTF.